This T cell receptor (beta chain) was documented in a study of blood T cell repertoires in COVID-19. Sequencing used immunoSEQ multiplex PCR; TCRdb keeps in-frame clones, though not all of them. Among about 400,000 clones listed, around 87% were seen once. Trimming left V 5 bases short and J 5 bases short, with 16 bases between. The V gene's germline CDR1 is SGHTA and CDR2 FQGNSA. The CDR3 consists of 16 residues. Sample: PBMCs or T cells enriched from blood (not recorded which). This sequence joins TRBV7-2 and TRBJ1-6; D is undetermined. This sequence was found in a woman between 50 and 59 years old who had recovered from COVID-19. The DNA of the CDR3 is TGTGCCAGCAGCCCTCTTAGCCCCGGGAATAATTCACCCCTCCACTTT. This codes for CASSPLSPGNNSPLHF.